A single sample is the source of the 13 T cell receptor beta chains below, sequenced in a study of blood T cell repertoires in COVID-19. Assay: immunoSEQ multiplex PCR; the TCRdb copy retains only in-frame clones and omits some. The data contain under 300,000 clones, 81% of them singletons. Sequences were obtained from peripheral blood. The source is a woman aged 55 to 70 with active or convalescent COVID-19.

The chain is built from TRBV5-8 and TRBJ1-5; 7 bases line up with TRBD1. Germline assignment: CDR1 SGHTS and CDR2 YDEGEE. J was trimmed by 5 bases and V by 7 bases; bases with no gene match: 3. The CDR3 is 12 amino acids. CDR3 sequence reads: CASGQVDQPQHF. Here the CDR3 DNA reads TGTGCCAGCGGACAGGTTGATCAGCCCCAGCATTTT.

V and J are TRBV12-5 and TRBJ2-3, with TRBD2 identical over 10 bases. CDR1 and CDR2 from the germline V gene are LGHNT and FRNRAP. The CDR3 length is 16 residues. Trimming removed 0 bases from V and 0 bases from J; junction bases left unmatched: 0. In DNA form, the CDR3 reads TGTGCTAGTGGTTTGGTAGCGGGGGGGAGCACAGATACGCAGTATTTT. As protein: CASGLVAGGSTDTQYF.

The chain links TRBV6-5 to TRBJ1-3; 9 positions match TRBD1. Germline-derived CDR1 and CDR2 are MNHEY and SVGAGI. This CDR3 has 15 amino acids. Trimming took 9 bases from V and 4 from J; bases not matched to a gene: 10. CDR3 sequence: CASAYGTGPGNTIYF. CDR3 coding DNA: TGTGCCAGTGCATATGGGACAGGGCCAGGAAACACCATATATTTT.

The V gene is TRBV6-2 or TRBV6-3, the J gene TRBJ2-7; a weak D match, TRBD2 (5 bases). Per the germline V gene, CDR1 is MNHEY and CDR2 is SVGEGT. Trimming left V 6 bases short and J 2 bases short, with 11 bases between. This CDR3 spans 13 amino acids. CDR3: CASSRPRAYEQYF. The CDR3 DNA reads TGTGCCAGCAGCCGACCGCGGGCCTACGAGCAGTACTTC.

The count of this clone is one. J is TRBJ2-2 and V is TRBV4-1; 8 positions agree with TRBD2. CDR1 is MGHRA, CDR2 YSYEKL, per germline. The trim removed 0 bases at V and 1 base at J, leaving 7 bases unmatched. The CDR3 covers 18 residues. Here the CDR3 DNA reads TGCGCCAGCAGCCAAGATCGGATCCTAGCGGGGAACACCGGGGAGCTGTTTTTT. Residues: CASSQDRILAGNTGELFF.

This rearrangement joins TRBV6-2 or TRBV6-3 to TRBJ2-1; 7 bases line up with TRBD2. Germline CDR1 MNHEY, CDR2 SVGEGT. The junction had 12 bases not matched to a gene; V was cut back by 4 bases and J by 9 bases. CDR3 size: 15 residues. Here the CDR3 DNA reads TGTGCCAGCAGTTTGTCCAGCGGGGTCCCCGCTGAGCAGTTCTTC. Translated, it gives CASSLSSGVPAEQFF.

This clone was recorded a few times. The rearrangement joins TRBV21-1 to TRBJ1-4; the table assigns TRBD1, which was not confirmed against the DNA. TRBV21-1 represents a pseudogene. CDR3 length: 18 amino acids. The CDR3 region is CASIVRGTGGFPTEKLFF. The CDR3 DNA follows: TGTGCCAGCATCGTACGTGGGACAGGGGGCTTTCCGACGGAAAAACTGTTTTTT.

The V call is TRBV4-1, the J call TRBJ1-2; D is unresolved. CDR1 and CDR2 from the germline V gene are MGHRA and YSYEKL. Trimming cost V 1 base and J 8 bases, with 11 bases left between them. CDR3 size: 13 residues. The CDR3 sequence is CASSQGSGEGYTF. Written as DNA, the CDR3 is TGCGCCAGCAGCCAAGGCAGCGGGGAGGGCTACACCTTC.

The gene calls are TRBV5-1 and TRBJ1-1; 8 bases agree with TRBD1. The J segment lost 1 base and the V segment lost 0 bases, leaving 5 bases of the junction unmatched. The CDR3 loop spans 16 amino acids. CDR1 is SGHRS and CDR2 is YFSETQ in the germline V gene. CDR3 nucleotides: TGCGCCAGCAGCTTGGTGGGGACAGGCGGGAACACTGAAGCTTTCTTT. Translation: CASSLVGTGGNTEAFF.

The chain is built from TRBV10-2 and TRBJ1-5; D is undetermined. The CDR3 extends over 13 amino acids. Per the germline V gene, CDR1 is WSHSY and CDR2 is SAAADI. The V end lost 2 bases, the J end lost 4 bases, and 6 bases lay between the germline ends. The CDR3 DNA follows: TGCGCCAGCAGTGAGGTACGGAATCAGCCCCAGCATTTT. Translating it yields CASSEVRNQPQHF.

The chain employs TRBV5-1 and TRBJ2-1; 11 positions match TRBD2. J gave up 6 bases and V 0 bases, and 5 bases lay outside the gene matches. Germline V gives CDR1 SGHRS, CDR2 YFSETQ. This CDR3 contains 16 residues. The CDR3 coding sequence is TGCGCCAGCAGCTTGGGAGTAGCGGGGGGGATCAATGAGCAGTTCTTC. The encoded protein is CASSLGVAGGINEQFF.

V gene TRBV5-4 combines with J gene TRBJ1-1; no definite D call. The CDR3 spans 13 residues. Trimming shortened V by 0 bases and J by 2 bases, and 5 bases separated the two germline ends. Germline CDR1 reads SGHNT; CDR2 reads YYREEE (reference sequence). The CDR3 nucleotides read TGTGCCAGCAGCTTGGACATCAACACTGAAGCTTTCTTT. This translates into CASSLDINTEAFF. The full variable domain, in which reference TRBV5-4 and TRBJ1-1 provide the parts outside the CDR3, is ETGVTQSPTHLIKTRGQQVTLRCSSQSGHNTVSWYQQALGQGPQFIFQYYREEENGRGNFPPRFSGLQFPNYSSELNVNALELDDSALYLCASSLDINTEAFFGQGTRLTVV.

The chain employs TRBV9 and TRBJ2-3; D is unclear. The CDR3 loop spans 17 amino acids. V lost 4 bases and J 0 bases, leaving 18 bases between the germline ends. The germline V gene encodes CDR1 SGDLS and CDR2 YYNGEE. CDR3 region: CASSISPSEASTDTQYF. For the CDR3, the DNA is TGTGCCAGCAGCATTAGCCCCTCAGAAGCTAGCACAGATACGCAGTATTTT.